These 8 T cell receptor beta chains share one sample of origin, sequenced in a study of cytomegalovirus exposure and HLA in healthy donors. PCR employed 60 Vbeta and 13 Jbeta primers. Method: immunoSEQ multiplex PCR; TCRdb's copy keeps in-frame clones and lacks some. This sample carries roughly 55,000 clones, 65% to 85% of them seen once, and the ten largest clones take under 2.5%. The specimen sequenced was PBMCs. These receptors were collected from a boy aged 5-17 years in good health and CMV-seropositive.

The V gene is TRBV5-1, the J gene TRBJ2-5; maybe TRBD2 (5 bases). V shed 2 bases and J shed 2 bases, with 13 bases lying between them. The germline V gene encodes CDR1 SGHRS and CDR2 YFSETQ. This CDR3 comprises 15 residues. CDR3 bases: TGCGCCAGCAGCTTCTCGCCTTCGGGGCAAGAGACCCAGTACTTC. It encodes CASSFSPSGQETQYF.

The CDR3 DNA reads TGCGCCAGCAGACAAGACAGCACCAATCAGCCCCAGCATTTT. Its protein product is CASRQDSTNQPQHF. The chain links TRBV5-1 to TRBJ1-5, with TRBD1 as a possible D gene (5 bases). The germline CDR1 and CDR2 sequences are SGHRS and YFSETQ. CDR3 size: 14 residues. Trimming cost V 5 bases and J 3 bases, with 12 bases left between them.

This chain connects TRBV6-6 to TRBJ1-1; D unclear. CDR3 size: 13 residues. V was pared by 8 bases and J by 4 bases, with 14 bases between. Germline loops: CDR1 MNHNY, CDR2 SVGAGI (reference sequence). The CDR3 nucleotides read TGTGCCAGCGCCAGATTTCTTGCCACTGAAGCTTTCTTT. Its protein is CASARFLATEAFF.

This clone showed up just a few times. The rearrangement links TRBV9 to TRBJ1-4; maybe TRBD1 (6 bases). Germline V gene sequence: CDR1 SGDLS, CDR2 YYNGEE. The germline V and J ends were trimmed by 9 bases and 5 bases, with 14 bases remaining between them. The CDR3 is made up of 13 amino acids. CDR3 in DNA: TGTGCCATTACCGGGACATGGAATGAAAAACTGTTTTTT. This sequence encodes CAITGTWNEKLFF.

The V call is TRBV6-5, the J call TRBJ1-1; D is uncertain. Germline V lookup: CDR1 MNHEY, CDR2 SVGAGI. The CDR3 length is 13 residues. V shed 6 bases and J shed 2 bases, with 10 bases lying between them. CDR3: CASSFSANTEAFF. The CDR3 bases are TGTGCCAGCAGCTTCAGCGCCAACACTGAAGCTTTCTTT.

The chain recombines TRBV27 with TRBJ2-1, with D maybe TRBD1 (5 bases). This CDR3 is 12 amino acids long. Germline V gene sequence: CDR1 MNHEY, CDR2 SMNVEV (reference sequence). Trimming took off 3 bases at V and 7 bases at J, with 7 bases between the two ends. CDR3 amino acids: CASSFAGNEQFF. CDR3 in DNA: TGTGCCAGCAGTTTTGCAGGGAATGAGCAGTTCTTC.

V gene TRBV15 combines with J gene TRBJ2-7; 10 bases line up with TRBD1. Germline V lookup: CDR1 LNHNV, CDR2 YYDKDF (reference sequence). Trimming took 1 base from V and 5 from J; bases not matched to a gene: 8. The CDR3 contains 16 residues. CDR3 sequence (DNA): TGTGCCACCAGCAGAGTTTGGGGACAGGGGTACCACGAGCAGTACTTC. Translation: CATSRVWGQGYHEQYF.

This chain connects TRBV13 to TRBJ1-6, with a weak D call TRBD1 (6 bases). Trimming left V 1 base short and J 8 bases short, with 9 bases between. CDR1 and CDR2 (germline): PRHDT, FYEKMQ (reference sequence). The CDR3 covers 14 residues. CDR3 protein: CASSLEGVDSPLHF. The CDR3 DNA sequence: TGTGCCAGCAGCTTAGAGGGGGTCGATTCACCCCTCCACTTT.